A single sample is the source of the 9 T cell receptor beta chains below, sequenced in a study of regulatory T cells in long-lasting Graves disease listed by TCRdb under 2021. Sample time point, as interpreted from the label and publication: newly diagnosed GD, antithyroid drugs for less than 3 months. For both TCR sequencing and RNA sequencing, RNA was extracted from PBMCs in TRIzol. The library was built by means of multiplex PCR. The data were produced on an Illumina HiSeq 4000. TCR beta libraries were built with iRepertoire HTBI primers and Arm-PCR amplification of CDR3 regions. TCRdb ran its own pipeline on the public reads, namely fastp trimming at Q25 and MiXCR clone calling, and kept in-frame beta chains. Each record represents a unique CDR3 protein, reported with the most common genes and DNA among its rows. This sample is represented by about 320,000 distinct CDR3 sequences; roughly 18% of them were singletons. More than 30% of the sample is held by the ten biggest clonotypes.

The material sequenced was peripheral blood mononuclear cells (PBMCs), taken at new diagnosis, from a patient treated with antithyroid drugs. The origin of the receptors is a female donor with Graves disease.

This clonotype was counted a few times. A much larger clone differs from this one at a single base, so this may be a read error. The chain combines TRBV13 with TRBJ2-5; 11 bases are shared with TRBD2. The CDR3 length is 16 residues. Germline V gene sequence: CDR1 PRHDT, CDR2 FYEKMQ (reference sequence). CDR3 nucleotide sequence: TGTGCCGGCAGCATCCGACTAGCGGGGTCCCAAGAGACCCAGTACTTC. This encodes CAGSIRLAGSQETQYF.

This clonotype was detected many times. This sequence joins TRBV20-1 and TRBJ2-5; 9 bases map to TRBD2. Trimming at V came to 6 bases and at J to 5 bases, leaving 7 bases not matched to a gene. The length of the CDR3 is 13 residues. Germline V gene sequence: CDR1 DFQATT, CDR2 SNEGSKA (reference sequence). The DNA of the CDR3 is TGCAGTGCCAAGGGCGGGAGGGTGGAGACCCAGTACTTC. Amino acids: CSAKGGRVETQYF.

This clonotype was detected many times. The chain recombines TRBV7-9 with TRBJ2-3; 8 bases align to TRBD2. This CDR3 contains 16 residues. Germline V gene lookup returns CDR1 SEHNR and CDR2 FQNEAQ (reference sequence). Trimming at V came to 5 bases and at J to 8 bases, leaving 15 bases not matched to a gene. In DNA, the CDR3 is TGTGCCAGCAGCCCGAGGACTAGCCGTTGGTCGGCTACGCAGTATTTT. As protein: CASSPRTSRWSATQYF. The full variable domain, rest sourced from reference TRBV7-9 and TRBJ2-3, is DTGVSQNPRHKITKRGQNVTFRCDPISEHNRLYWYRQTLGQGPEFLTYFQNEAQLEKSRLLSDRFSAERPKGSFSTLEIQRTEQGDSAMYLCASSPRTSRWSATQYFGPGTRLTVL.

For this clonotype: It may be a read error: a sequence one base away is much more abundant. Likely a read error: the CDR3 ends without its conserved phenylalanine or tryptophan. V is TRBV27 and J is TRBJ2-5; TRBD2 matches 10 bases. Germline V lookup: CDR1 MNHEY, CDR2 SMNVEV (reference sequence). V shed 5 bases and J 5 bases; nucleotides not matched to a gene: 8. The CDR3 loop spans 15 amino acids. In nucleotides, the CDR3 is TGTGCCAGCAGTCCCCCTAGCGGGAGAAGGGAGACCCAGTACGTC. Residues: CASSPPSGRRETQYV.

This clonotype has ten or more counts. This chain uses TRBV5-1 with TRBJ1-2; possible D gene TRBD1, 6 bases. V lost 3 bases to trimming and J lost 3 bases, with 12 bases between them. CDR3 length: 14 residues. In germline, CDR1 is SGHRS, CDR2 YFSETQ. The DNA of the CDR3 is TGCGCCAGCAGCTCAGGGGAATTGGACTATGGCTACACCTTC. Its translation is CASSSGELDYGYTF.

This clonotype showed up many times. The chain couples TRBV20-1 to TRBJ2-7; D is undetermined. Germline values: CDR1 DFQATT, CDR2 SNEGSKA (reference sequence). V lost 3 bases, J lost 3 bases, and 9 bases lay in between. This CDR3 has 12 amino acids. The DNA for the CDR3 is TGCAGTGCTAGTCTTCGGCTCTACGAGCAGTACTTC. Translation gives CSASLRLYEQYF.

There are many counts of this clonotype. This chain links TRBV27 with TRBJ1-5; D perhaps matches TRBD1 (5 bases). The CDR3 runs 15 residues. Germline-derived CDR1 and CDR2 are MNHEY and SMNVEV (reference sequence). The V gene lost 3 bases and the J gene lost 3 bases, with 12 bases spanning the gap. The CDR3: CASSLRAGFNQPQHF. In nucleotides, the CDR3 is TGTGCCAGCAGTTTGAGGGCAGGGTTCAATCAGCCCCAGCATTTT.

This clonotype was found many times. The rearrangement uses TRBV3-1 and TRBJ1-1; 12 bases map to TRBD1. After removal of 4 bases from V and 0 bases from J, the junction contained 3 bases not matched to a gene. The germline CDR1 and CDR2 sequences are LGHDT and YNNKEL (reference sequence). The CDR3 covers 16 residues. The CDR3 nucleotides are TGTGCCAGCAGCCGAGGGACAGGGGGCATGAACACTGAAGCTTTCTTT. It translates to CASSRGTGGMNTEAFF.

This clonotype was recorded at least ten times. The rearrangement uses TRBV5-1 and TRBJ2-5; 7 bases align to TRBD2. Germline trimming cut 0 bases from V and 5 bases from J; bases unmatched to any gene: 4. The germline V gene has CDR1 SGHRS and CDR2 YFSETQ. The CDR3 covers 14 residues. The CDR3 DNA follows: TGCGCCAGCAGCTTGGAACACGGGAGGGAGACCCAGTACTTC. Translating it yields CASSLEHGRETQYF.